Below, 17 T cell receptor beta chains from the same sample are listed, as sequenced in a study of blood T cell repertoires in COVID-19. The method was immunoSEQ multiplex PCR; TCRdb's version includes in-frame clones alone and lacks a portion of them. The repertoire holds under 40,000 clones, with over 75% as singletons. Input material: peripheral blood. These receptors were collected from a man in his 70s with active COVID-19.

V is TRBV7-3 and J is TRBJ2-7; 7 bases match TRBD2. This CDR3 region has 17 residues. J was trimmed by 2 bases and V by 5 bases; bases with no gene match: 15. Looked up from germline, CDR1 is SGHTA and CDR2 is FQGTGA. The CDR3 coding sequence is TGTGCCAGCAGCCCAAAGGGGTCGGGAGGAATCCCCTACGAGCAGTACTTC. Translation: CASSPKGSGGIPYEQYF.

V is TRBV27 and J is TRBJ2-7; 9 nucleotides agree with TRBD1. The CDR3 length is 16 residues. In germline, CDR1 is MNHEY, CDR2 SMNVEV (reference sequence). V trimming: 5 bases; J trimming: 2 bases; junction bases outside the gene matches: 10. As DNA, the CDR3 is TGTGCCAGCAGTGCAAGAGGACAGGGGCGAACCTACGAGCAGTACTTC. Amino acids: CASSARGQGRTYEQYF.

The chain is built from TRBV28 and TRBJ1-1; D is uncertain. Looked up from germline, CDR1 is MDHEN and CDR2 is SYDVKM. V was trimmed by 2 bases and J by 0 bases, leaving 10 bases between them. The length of the CDR3 is 15 residues. CDR3 coding DNA: TGTGCCAGCAGTTTACCAAACCACATGAACACTGAAGCTTTCTTT. Its protein is CASSLPNHMNTEAFF.

The V gene is TRBV5-6, the J gene TRBJ1-2; no clear D. Trimming removed 0 bases from V and 7 bases from J, with 10 bases in between. The V gene's germline CDR1 is SGHDT and CDR2 YYEEEE. This CDR3 has 13 amino acids. CDR3 coding DNA: TGTGCCAGCAGCTTGGGGCGCGGCGGTGGCTACACCTTC. Protein sequence: CASSLGRGGGYTF.

The chain has TRBV18 and TRBJ2-3, with 8 positions matching TRBD1. CDR3 length: 13 residues. Germline values: CDR1 KGHSH, CDR2 LQKENI. J was trimmed by 6 bases and V by 5 bases; bases with no gene match: 4. The CDR3 DNA reads TGTGCCAGCTCAGCGGACAGGGCGGATACGCAGTATTTT. Protein product: CASSADRADTQYF.

This rearrangement joins TRBV7-9 to TRBJ1-6; D is undetermined. This CDR3 is built from 14 residues. The V gene lost 0 bases and the J gene lost 4 bases, with 4 bases spanning the gap. CDR1 and CDR2 from the germline V gene are SEHNR and FQNEAQ (reference sequence). The CDR3 DNA follows: TGTGCCAGCAGCTTAGCACAGTATAATTCACCCCTCCACTTT. Translated: CASSLAQYNSPLHF. Filled out from reference TRBV7-9 and TRBJ1-6, the complete variable domain reads DTGVSQNPRHKITKRGQNVTFRCDPISEHNRLYWYRQTLGQGPEFLTYFQNEAQLEKSRLLSDRFSAERPKGSFSTLEIQRTEQGDSAMYLCASSLAQYNSPLHFGNGTRLTVT.

The rearrangement links TRBV18 to TRBJ2-7; 9 bases line up with TRBD1. The trim removed 3 bases at V and 0 bases at J, leaving 6 bases unmatched. Germline V gives CDR1 KGHSH, CDR2 LQKENI. This CDR3 contains 16 residues. CDR3 sequence: CASSPKGQGSSYEQYF. In DNA form, the CDR3 reads TGTGCCAGCTCACCTAAGGGACAGGGAAGCTCCTACGAGCAGTACTTC.

The V call is TRBV5-1, the J call TRBJ2-2; D is unresolved. The CDR3 is 14 amino acids. The V end was cut by 0 bases, the J end by 4 bases, with 7 bases between. Germline V gene data show CDR1 as SGHRS and CDR2 as YFSETQ. As DNA, the CDR3 is TGCGCCAGCAGCTTGGTACAGCCCACCGGGGAGCTGTTTTTT. Its protein product is CASSLVQPTGELFF.

This clone was seen a single time. V gene TRBV6-5 combines with J gene TRBJ1-2, with D maybe TRBD1 (6 bases). V lost 0 bases and J lost 8, with 10 bases in between. The germline V gene encodes CDR1 MNHEY and CDR2 SVGAGI. The CDR3 covers 13 residues. The CDR3, as DNA: TGTGCCAGCAGTTACTCGGGGGGGGGCGGCTACACCTTC. Translating gives CASSYSGGGGYTF.

This chain connects TRBV6-5 to TRBJ2-7; 7 bases align to TRBD2. This CDR3 contains 15 residues. Germline trimming cut 0 bases from V and 0 bases from J; bases unmatched to any gene: 2. Germline values: CDR1 MNHEY, CDR2 SVGAGI. CDR3 in DNA: TGTGCCAGCAGTTACTCGAGACTAGCCTCCTACGAGCAGTACTTC. It translates to CASSYSRLASYEQYF.

The rearrangement links TRBV5-4 to TRBJ2-1; 10 nucleotides match TRBD2. CDR3 size: 18 residues. The V segment lost 1 base and the J segment 0 bases; nucleotides outside the gene matches: 7. Germline V CDR1 and CDR2: SGHNT, YYREEE (reference sequence). CDR3 nucleotide sequence: TGTGCCAGCAGCTTGTCACTAGCGGGACCCAGCTCCTACAATGAGCAGTTCTTC. Protein: CASSLSLAGPSSYNEQFF.

V usage is TRBV20-1 and J usage is TRBJ2-5; D not resolved. CDR1 and CDR2 (germline): DFQATT, SNEGSKA (reference sequence). V was clipped by 3 bases and J by 5 bases, with 13 bases between them. The CDR3 consists of 13 residues. The CDR3 DNA is TGCAGTGCTAGTGCACCGGGTGGCGAGACCCAGTACTTC. It is translated as CSASAPGGETQYF.

The gene calls are TRBV7-9 and TRBJ1-4, with TRBD1 matching over 11 bases. V lost 4 bases, J lost 8 bases, and 3 bases stayed unmatched. Germline loops: CDR1 SEHNR, CDR2 FQNEAQ (reference sequence). The CDR3 extends over 14 amino acids. The CDR3, as DNA: TGTGCCAGCAGCTCGGACAGGGGGCGAGAAAAACTGTTTTTT. This gives the protein CASSSDRGREKLFF.

The rearrangement uses TRBV5-4 and TRBJ2-1; weak D call: TRBD2 (6 bases). The V gene's germline CDR1 is SGHNT and CDR2 YYREEE (reference sequence). The V and J ends lost 0 bases and 8 bases respectively, with 12 bases between them. CDR3 length: 14 residues. The CDR3 reads CASSLVLARDEQFF. In DNA, the CDR3 is TGTGCCAGCAGCTTGGTTCTAGCGCGCGATGAGCAGTTCTTC. The full variable domain, its missing parts supplied by reference TRBV5-4 and TRBJ2-1, is ETGVTQSPTHLIKTRGQQVTLRCSSQSGHNTVSWYQQALGQGPQFIFQYYREEENGRGNFPPRFSGLQFPNYSSELNVNALELDDSALYLCASSLVLARDEQFFGPGTRLTVL.

The chain combines TRBV30 with TRBJ2-7; 7 bases are a match to TRBD1. CDR3 size: 13 residues. Germline V lookup: CDR1 GTSNPN, CDR2 SVGIG (reference sequence). CDR3 DNA sequence: TGTGCGCTTAACAGGGGCGAAGCCTACGAGCAGTACTTC. Translated, it gives CALNRGEAYEQYF. Complete variable domain (other parts from reference TRBV30 and TRBJ2-7): SQTIHQWPATLVQPVGSPLSLECTVEGTSNPNLYWYRQAAGRGLQLLFYSVGIGQISSEVPQNLSASRPQDRQFILSSKKLLLSDSGFYLCALNRGEAYEQYFGPGTRLTVT.

The gene calls are TRBV5-8 and TRBJ1-4; 7 nucleotides match TRBD1. The CDR3 covers 15 residues. V shed 4 bases and J 5 bases; nucleotides not matched to a gene: 8. Germline V gene data show CDR1 as SGHTS and CDR2 as YDEGEE. In DNA form, the CDR3 reads TGTGCCAGCAGCCCTCGACAGGGAACGAATGAAAAACTGTTTTTT. Translating it yields CASSPRQGTNEKLFF.

V is TRBV7-8 and J is TRBJ1-5; TRBD1 is a possible D gene (5 bases). Germline-derived CDR1 and CDR2 are SGHVS and FQNEAQ. The CDR3 contains 15 residues. Trimming removed 2 bases at V and 6 bases at J, with 14 bases between. The CDR3 reads CASSLQGVKSQPQHF. The DNA for the CDR3 is TGTGCCAGCAGCTTACAAGGGGTAAAGTCTCAGCCCCAGCATTTT.